The TCR beta chain under discussion was sequenced for a study of CD8 T cells in ankylosing spondylitis. The CDR3 totals 15 residues. CDR1 and CDR2 from the germline V gene are SGHRS and YFSETQ. The ends lost 0 bases at V and 5 bases at J; junction bases unmatched: 5. TCRdb reanalysed the 5' RACE reads using MiXCR and keeps one entry per CDR3 protein. The sample has fewer than 400,000 distinct CDR3 sequences, roughly 14% seen once; the top ten hold about 1.1%. The TCR originated in a male donor with ankylosing spondylitis or in good health (not recorded which). The sample taken for sequencing was blood, either unsorted or a sorted T cell fraction (not recorded which). V is TRBV5-1 and J is TRBJ2-5; 9 bases line up with TRBD2. The CDR3 protein is CASSLGTSVYETQYF. As DNA, the CDR3 is TGCGCCAGCAGCTTGGGGACTAGCGTCTATGAGACCCAGTACTTC.